This is a list of T cell receptor beta chains from one sample in a study of cytomegalovirus exposure and HLA in healthy donors. The table came from immunoSEQ multiplex PCR; TCRdb's copy has only in-frame clones and leaves some out. The table has some 200,000 clones, about 80% seen once. Material: PBMCs. The receptors shown here come from a man aged 35-49 years in good health and CMV-seronegative. Each CDR3 is given without its conserved first and last residue. Each record gives: J gene, V gene, clone size, CDR3 length, D gene, CDR3 protein. A D gene is named only where the DNA matches it firmly. A row's size may be missing; if present it is once, few, many or a size class.

>TRBJ2-7|TRBV5-1|.|15|TRBD2
ASSQGLAGGPDYEQY
>TRBJ1-2|TRBV7-9|.|11|.
ASSSTDGYGYT
>TRBJ1-1|TRBV27|.|11|.
ASSLGRSTEAF
>TRBJ2-7|TRBV5-1|.|12|TRBD1
ASSSGTGSYEQY
>TRBJ1-2|TRBV29-1|.|9|TRBD1
SERTGGYYT
>TRBJ1-5|TRBV7-9|.|14|.
ASSSGNRDSNQPQH
>TRBJ2-7|TRBV19|.|14|TRBD1
ASSIVPGQAHYEQY
>TRBJ1-3|TRBV18|.|12|.
ASSPVPSGNTIY
>TRBJ1-6|TRBV4-3|.|12|.
ASSQDGGNSPLH
>TRBJ2-3|TRBV4-1|.|11|.
ASSQASGGTQY
>TRBJ2-3|TRBV7-3|.|13|TRBD2
ASSLGREGPDTQY
>TRBJ2-1|TRBV11-2|.|15|TRBD2
ASSLLLGLVTAGEQF
>TRBJ2-7|TRBV11-2|.|13|.
ASSLVRGGAYEQY
>TRBJ2-6|TRBV6-1|.|13|.
ASSATSTGANVLT
>TRBJ2-7|TRBV7-3|.|13|TRBD2
ASSPTSGGGYEQY
>TRBJ2-1|TRBV11-2|.|13|.
ASSFLGGTYNEQF
>TRBJ1-5|TRBV9|few|12|.
ASSVDSQDQPQH
>TRBJ2-7|TRBV30|.|11|TRBD2
AWSPGLPLEQY
>TRBJ2-5|TRBV2|.|14|.
ASRLRTDGLQETQY
>TRBJ2-1|TRBV6-5|.|13|TRBD2
ASSGTSGSLNEQF
>TRBJ2-2|TRBV5-1|once|12|.
ASSLAWGDGELF
>TRBJ1-2|TRBV6-4|.|13|.
ASSEPWTGNYGYT
>TRBJ1-3|TRBV2|.|13|TRBD1
ASRPGQGRGNTIY
>TRBJ2-3|TRBV6-1|few|12|.
ASSLDSVTDTQY
>TRBJ2-7|TRBV27|.|14|TRBD2
ASGLMGLAGSYEQY
>TRBJ1-4|TRBV30|few|15|.
ACQKGGSLWTNEKLF
>TRBJ2-2|TRBV5-1|.|13|TRBD2
ASRPTSGSTGELF
>TRBJ1-2|TRBV27|.|11|.
ASSLSSSYGYT
>TRBJ1-5|TRBV15|.|14|.
ATSRPPVGENQPQH
>TRBJ1-1|TRBV5-4|.|11|.
ASSLDGGSEAF
>TRBJ2-7|TRBV6-1|few|11|TRBD1
ASRLQGIYEQY
>TRBJ2-2|TRBV5-1|.|12|TRBD2
ASSLAGGAGELF